This TCR beta chain was sequenced in a study of CD8 T cells in ankylosing spondylitis. Study observations and caveats: What seemed typical of ankylosing spondylitis blood was a TCR beta motif built from roughly 8 highly homologous variants. In the blood and synovial fluid of reactive arthritis, some motif variants had been previously reported.

Only a few counts were recorded for this clonotype. Its antigen is as yet unknown. CDR1 and CDR2 from the germline V gene are SGHAT and FQNNGV. The V and J ends lost 0 bases and 6 bases, in that order; junction bases with no gene match: 8. The CDR3 has 16 amino acids. In making TCR beta libraries, quantitative 5'-RACE with molecular barcodes was used. A single record per CDR3 protein comes from TCRdb applying MiXCR to the 5' RACE reads. Of approximately 290,000 distinct CDR3 sequences in the sample, around 20% were seen once. The source material was blood, either unsorted or a sorted T cell fraction (not recorded which). The clonotype originates from a female donor with ankylosing spondylitis or in good health (not recorded which). The gene calls are TRBV11-2 and TRBJ2-7, with 10 bases fitting TRBD2. The CDR3 DNA reads TGTGCCAGCAGCTTAGATCTTAGCGGGAGGTCCGGCGAGCAGTACTTC. Protein product: CASSLDLSGRSGEQYF.